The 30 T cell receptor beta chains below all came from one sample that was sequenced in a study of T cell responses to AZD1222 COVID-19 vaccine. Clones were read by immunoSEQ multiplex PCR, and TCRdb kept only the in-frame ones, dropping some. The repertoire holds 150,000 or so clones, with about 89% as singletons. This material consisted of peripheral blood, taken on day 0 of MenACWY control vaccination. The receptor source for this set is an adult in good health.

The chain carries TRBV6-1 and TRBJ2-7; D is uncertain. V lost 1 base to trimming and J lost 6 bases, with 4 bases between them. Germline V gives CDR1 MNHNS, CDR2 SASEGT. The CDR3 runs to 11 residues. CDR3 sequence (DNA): TGTGCCAGCAGTGAAGTAGCCGAGCAGTACTTC. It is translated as CASSEVAEQYF.

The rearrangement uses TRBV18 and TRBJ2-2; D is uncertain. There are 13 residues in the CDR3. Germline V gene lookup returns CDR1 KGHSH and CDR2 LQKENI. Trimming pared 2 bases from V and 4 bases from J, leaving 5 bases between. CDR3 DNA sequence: TGTGCCAGCTCACCATCCGGCACCGGGGAGCTGTTTTTT. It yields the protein CASSPSGTGELFF.

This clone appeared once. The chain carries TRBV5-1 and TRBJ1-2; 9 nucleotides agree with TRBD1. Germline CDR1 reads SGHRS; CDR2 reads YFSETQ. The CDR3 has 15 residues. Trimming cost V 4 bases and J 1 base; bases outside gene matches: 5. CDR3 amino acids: CASSDRQGGNYGYTF. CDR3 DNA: TGCGCCAGCAGCGACCGACAGGGGGGTAACTATGGCTACACCTTC. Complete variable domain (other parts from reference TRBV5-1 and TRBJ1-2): KAGVTQTPRYLIKTRGQQVTLSCSPISGHRSVSWYQQTPGQGLQFLFEYFSETQRNKGNFPGRFSGRQFSNSRSEMNVSTLELGDSALYLCASSDRQGGNYGYTFGSGTRLTVV.

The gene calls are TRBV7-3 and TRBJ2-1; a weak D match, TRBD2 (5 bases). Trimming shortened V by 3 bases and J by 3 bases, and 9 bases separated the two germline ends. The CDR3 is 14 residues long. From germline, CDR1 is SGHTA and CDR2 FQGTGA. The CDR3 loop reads CASSLSRDYNEQFF. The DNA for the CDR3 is TGTGCCAGCAGCTTGTCCCGGGACTACAATGAGCAGTTCTTC.

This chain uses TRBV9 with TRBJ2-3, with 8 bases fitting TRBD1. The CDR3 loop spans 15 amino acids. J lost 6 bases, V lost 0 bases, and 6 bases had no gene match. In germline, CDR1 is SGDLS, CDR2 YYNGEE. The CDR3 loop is CASSVEGQDTDTQYF. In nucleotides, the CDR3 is TGTGCCAGCAGCGTAGAGGGACAGGATACCGATACGCAGTATTTT.

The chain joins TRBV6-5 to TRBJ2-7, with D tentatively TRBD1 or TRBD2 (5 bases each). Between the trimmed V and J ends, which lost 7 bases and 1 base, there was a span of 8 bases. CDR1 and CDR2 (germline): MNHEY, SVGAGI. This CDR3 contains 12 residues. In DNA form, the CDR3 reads TGTGCCAGCAAGAGGGGATCCTACGAGCAGTACTTC. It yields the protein CASKRGSYEQYF.

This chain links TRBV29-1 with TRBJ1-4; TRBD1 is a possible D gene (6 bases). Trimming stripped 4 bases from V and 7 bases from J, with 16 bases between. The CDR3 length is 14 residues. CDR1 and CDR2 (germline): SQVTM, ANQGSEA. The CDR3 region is CSVGRVGQTEKLFF. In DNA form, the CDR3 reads TGCAGCGTTGGGCGGGTAGGACAGACTGAAAAACTGTTTTTT. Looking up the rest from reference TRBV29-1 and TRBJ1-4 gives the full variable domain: SAVISQKPSRDICQRGTSLTIQCQVDSQVTMMFWYRQQPGQSLTLIATANQGSEATYESGFVIDKFPISRPNLTFSTLTVSNMSPEDSSIYLCSVGRVGQTEKLFFGSGTQLSVL.

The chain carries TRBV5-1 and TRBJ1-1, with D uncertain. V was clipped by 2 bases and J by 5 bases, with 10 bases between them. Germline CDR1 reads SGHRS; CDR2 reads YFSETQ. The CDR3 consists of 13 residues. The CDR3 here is CASSFNYGTEAFF. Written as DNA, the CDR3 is TGCGCCAGCAGCTTCAACTACGGGACTGAAGCTTTCTTT. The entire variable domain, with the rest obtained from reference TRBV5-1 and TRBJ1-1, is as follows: KAGVTQTPRYLIKTRGQQVTLSCSPISGHRSVSWYQQTPGQGLQFLFEYFSETQRNKGNFPGRFSGRQFSNSRSEMNVSTLELGDSALYLCASSFNYGTEAFFGQGTRLTVV.

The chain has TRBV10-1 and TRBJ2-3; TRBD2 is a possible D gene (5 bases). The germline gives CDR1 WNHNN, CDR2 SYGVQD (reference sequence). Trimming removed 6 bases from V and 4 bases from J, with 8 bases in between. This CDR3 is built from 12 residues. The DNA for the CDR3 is TGCGCCAGCAGCCCGGGGTCAGATACGCAGTATTTT. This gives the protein CASSPGSDTQYF.

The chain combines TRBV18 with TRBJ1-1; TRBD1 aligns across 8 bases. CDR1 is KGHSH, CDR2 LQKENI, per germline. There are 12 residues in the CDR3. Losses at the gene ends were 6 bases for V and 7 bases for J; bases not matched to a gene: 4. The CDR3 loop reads CASSTGQGEAFF. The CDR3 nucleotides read TGTGCCAGCTCTACCGGACAGGGTGAAGCTTTCTTT.

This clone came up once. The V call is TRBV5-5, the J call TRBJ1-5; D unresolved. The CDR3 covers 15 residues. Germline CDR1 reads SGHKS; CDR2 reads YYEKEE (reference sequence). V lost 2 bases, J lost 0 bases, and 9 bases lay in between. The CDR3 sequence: CASSFFGGSNQPQHF. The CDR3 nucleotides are TGTGCCAGCAGCTTCTTCGGTGGTAGCAATCAGCCCCAGCATTTT.

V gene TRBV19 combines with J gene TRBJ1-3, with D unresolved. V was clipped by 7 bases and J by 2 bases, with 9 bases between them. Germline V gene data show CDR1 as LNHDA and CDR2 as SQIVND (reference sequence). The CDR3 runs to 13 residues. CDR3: CASTYRTGNTIYF. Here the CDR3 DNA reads TGTGCCAGTACTTACAGAACTGGAAACACCATATATTTT.

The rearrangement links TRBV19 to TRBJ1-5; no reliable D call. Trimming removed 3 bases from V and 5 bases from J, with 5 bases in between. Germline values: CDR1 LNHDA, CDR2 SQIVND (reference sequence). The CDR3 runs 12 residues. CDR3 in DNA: TGTGCCAGTAGTATTGGTGATCAGCCCCAGCATTTT. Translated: CASSIGDQPQHF.

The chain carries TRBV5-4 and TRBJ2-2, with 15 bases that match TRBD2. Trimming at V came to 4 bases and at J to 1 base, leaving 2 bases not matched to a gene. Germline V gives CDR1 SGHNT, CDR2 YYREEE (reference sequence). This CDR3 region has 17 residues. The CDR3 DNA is TGTGCCAGCAGCCCGGGACTAGCGGGAGGGAACACCGGGGAGCTGTTTTTT. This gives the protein CASSPGLAGGNTGELFF.

The CDR3 is CASSYGDILTFF. The CDR3, as DNA: TGTGCCAGCAGTTACGGGGACATTCTGACGTTCTTC. J is TRBJ2-1 and V is TRBV6-5, with D maybe TRBD1 (6 bases). Trimming left V 2 bases short and J 15 bases short, with 14 bases between. This CDR3 region has 12 residues. The V gene's germline CDR1 is MNHEY and CDR2 SVGAGI.

The CDR3 region has the DNA TGTGCCAGCAGCTTTACCGGGGCAAAGGAAGCTTTCTTT. Protein: CASSFTGAKEAFF. The chain recombines TRBV11-1 with TRBJ1-1, with D perhaps matching TRBD1 (5 bases). V lost 3 bases and J 8 bases, leaving 13 bases between the germline ends. Germline V lookup: CDR1 SGHAT, CDR2 FQDESV (reference sequence). The CDR3 extends over 13 amino acids.

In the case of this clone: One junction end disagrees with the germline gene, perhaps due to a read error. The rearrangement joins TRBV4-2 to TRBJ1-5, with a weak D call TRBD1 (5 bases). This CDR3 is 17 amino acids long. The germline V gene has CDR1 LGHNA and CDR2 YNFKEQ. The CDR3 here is CASSQGSRVNSNQSQHF. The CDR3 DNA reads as TGTGCCAGCAGCCAAGGGTCCAGGGTGAATAGCAATCAGTCCCAGCATTTT.

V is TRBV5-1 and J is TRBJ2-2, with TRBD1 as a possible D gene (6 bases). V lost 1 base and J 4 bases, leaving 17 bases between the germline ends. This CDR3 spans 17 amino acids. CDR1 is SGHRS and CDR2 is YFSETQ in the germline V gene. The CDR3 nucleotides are TGCGCCAGCAGCTTGTTGGAGATGACAGGCACCACCGGGGAGCTGTTTTTT. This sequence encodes CASSLLEMTGTTGELFF.

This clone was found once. Here the CDR3 DNA reads TGTGCCAGCTCGCCAGGACAGGGGGCCACCGGGGAGCTGTTTTTT. Translation: CASSPGQGATGELFF. V is TRBV18 and J is TRBJ2-2, with 11 bases matching TRBD1. V was clipped by 6 bases and J by 4 bases; unmatched bases: 4. The germline CDR1 and CDR2 sequences are KGHSH and LQKENI. This CDR3 comprises 15 residues. Variable domain in full (rest from reference TRBV18 and TRBJ2-2): NAGVMQNPRHLVRRRGQEARLRCSPMKGHSHVYWYRQLPEEGLKFMVYLQKENIIDESGMPKERFSAEFPKEGPSILRIQQVVRGDSAAYFCASSPGQGATGELFFGEGSRLTVL.

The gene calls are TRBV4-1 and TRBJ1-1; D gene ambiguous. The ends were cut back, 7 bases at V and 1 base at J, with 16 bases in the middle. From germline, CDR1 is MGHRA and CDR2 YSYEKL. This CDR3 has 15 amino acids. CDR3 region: CASTPSRRGNTEAFF. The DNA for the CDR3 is TGCGCCAGCACCCCAAGCCGGCGGGGGAACACTGAAGCTTTCTTT.

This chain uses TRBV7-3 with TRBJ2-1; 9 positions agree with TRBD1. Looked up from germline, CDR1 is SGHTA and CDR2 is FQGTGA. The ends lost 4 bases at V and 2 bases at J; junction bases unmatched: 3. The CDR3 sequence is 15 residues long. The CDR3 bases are TGTGCCAGCAGCTCGGACAGGGGAACCTACAATGAGCAGTTCTTC. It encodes CASSSDRGTYNEQFF.

The CDR3 loop reads CASSLPGTGNGELFF. CDR3 sequence (DNA): TGTGCCAGTAGCCTCCCCGGGACAGGGAACGGGGAGCTGTTTTTT. The chain has TRBV19 and TRBJ2-2; TRBD1 aligns across 9 bases. This CDR3 comprises 15 residues. Germline values: CDR1 LNHDA, CDR2 SQIVND (reference sequence). Trimming cost V 6 bases and J 7 bases; bases outside gene matches: 9. Looking up the rest from reference TRBV19 and TRBJ2-2 gives the full variable domain: DGGITQSPKYLFRKEGQNVTLSCEQNLNHDAMYWYRQDPGQGLRLIYYSQIVNDFQKGDIAEGYSVSREKKESFPLTVTSAQKNPTAFYLCASSLPGTGNGELFFGEGSRLTVL.

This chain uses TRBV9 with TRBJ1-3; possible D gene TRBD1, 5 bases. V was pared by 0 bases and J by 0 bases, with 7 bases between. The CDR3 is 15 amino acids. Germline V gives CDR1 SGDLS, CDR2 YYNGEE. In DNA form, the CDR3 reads TGTGCCAGCAGCGTAGCAGGGTTCTCTGGAAACACCATATATTTT. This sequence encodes CASSVAGFSGNTIYF.

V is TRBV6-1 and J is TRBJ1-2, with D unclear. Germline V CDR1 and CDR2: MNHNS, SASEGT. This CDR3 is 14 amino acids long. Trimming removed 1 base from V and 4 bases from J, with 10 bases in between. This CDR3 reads CASSEGELGYGYTF. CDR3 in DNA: TGTGCCAGCAGTGAAGGGGAGCTTGGCTATGGCTACACCTTC.

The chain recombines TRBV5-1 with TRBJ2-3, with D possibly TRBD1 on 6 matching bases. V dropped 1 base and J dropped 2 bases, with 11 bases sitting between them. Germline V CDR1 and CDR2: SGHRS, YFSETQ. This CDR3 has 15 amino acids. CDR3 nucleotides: TGCGCCAGCAGCTTGCTGGGACAACTCACAGATACGCAGTATTTT. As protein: CASSLLGQLTDTQYF.

CDR3 bases: TGTGCCAGCAGCCCAGGGGGCTGGCAGCCCCAGCATTTT. Translated, it gives CASSPGGWQPQHF. The chain is built from TRBV7-8 and TRBJ1-5, with 8 bases lining up with TRBD1. CDR1 is SGHVS, CDR2 FQNEAQ, per germline. This CDR3 has 13 residues. Trimming took 5 bases from V and 7 from J; bases not matched to a gene: 4.

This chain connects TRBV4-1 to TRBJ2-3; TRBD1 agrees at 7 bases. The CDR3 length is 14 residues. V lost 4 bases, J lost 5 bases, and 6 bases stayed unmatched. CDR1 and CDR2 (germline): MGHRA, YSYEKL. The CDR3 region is CASSPGQLGDTQYF. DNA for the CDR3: TGCGCCAGCAGCCCGGGACAGCTAGGAGATACGCAGTATTTT.

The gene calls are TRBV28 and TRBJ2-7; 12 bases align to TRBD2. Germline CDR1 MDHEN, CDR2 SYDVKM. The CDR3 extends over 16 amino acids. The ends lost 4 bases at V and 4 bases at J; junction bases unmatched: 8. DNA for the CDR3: TGTGCCAGCAGTTCGCGGACTAGCGGGAAGGTATACGAGCAGTACTTC. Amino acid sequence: CASSSRTSGKVYEQYF.

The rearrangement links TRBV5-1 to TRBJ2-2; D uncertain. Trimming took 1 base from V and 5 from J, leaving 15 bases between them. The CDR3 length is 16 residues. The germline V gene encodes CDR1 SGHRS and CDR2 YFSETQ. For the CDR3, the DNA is TGCGCCAGCAGCTTGCGCTCCGATCTGGGGACCGGGGAGCTGTTTTTT. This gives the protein CASSLRSDLGTGELFF. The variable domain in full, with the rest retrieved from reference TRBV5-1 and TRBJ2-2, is KAGVTQTPRYLIKTRGQQVTLSCSPISGHRSVSWYQQTPGQGLQFLFEYFSETQRNKGNFPGRFSGRQFSNSRSEMNVSTLELGDSALYLCASSLRSDLGTGELFFGEGSRLTVL.

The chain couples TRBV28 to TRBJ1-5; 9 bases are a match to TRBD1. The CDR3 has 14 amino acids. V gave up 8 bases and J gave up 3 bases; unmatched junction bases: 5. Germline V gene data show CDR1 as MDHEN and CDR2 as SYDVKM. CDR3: CASGTGGDNQPQHF. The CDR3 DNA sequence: TGTGCCAGCGGTACAGGGGGCGACAATCAGCCCCAGCATTTT.